These 32 T cell receptor beta chains were all obtained from the same sample, sequenced in a study of identical twins. Using its own MiXCR run on the 5' RACE reads, TCRdb lists one record per CDR3 protein. The table lists hundreds of thousands of distinct CDR3 sequences, around 6.9% of them singletons. This same sample was also part of a study on yellow fever vaccine responses in identical twins.

What was sequenced was memory (CD45RO+) T cells sorted from blood. Every receptor here comes from a woman aged 18-29 years in good health.

This rearrangement joins TRBV28 to TRBJ2-2; TRBD1 matches 9 bases. Germline-derived CDR1 and CDR2 are MDHEN and SYDVKM. The CDR3 runs 15 residues. V lost 5 bases to trimming and J lost 7 bases; unmatched junction nucleotides: 8. The CDR3 sequence: CASSTTGGPIGELFF. The CDR3 nucleotides are TGTGCCAGCAGTACAACAGGGGGCCCCATCGGGGAGCTGTTTTTT.

The chain joins TRBV6-1 to TRBJ2-1, with 15 positions matching TRBD2. V shed 7 bases and J 7 bases; nucleotides not matched to a gene: 14. Germline V gene sequence: CDR1 MNHNS, CDR2 SASEGT. The CDR3 runs to 18 residues. The CDR3 sequence: CASNRGWTGTSGRNEQFF. The CDR3 coding sequence is TGTGCCAGCAATAGGGGCTGGACCGGGACTAGCGGGAGGAATGAGCAGTTCTTC.

This clonotype was observed a few times. The chain links TRBV7-2 to TRBJ2-5, with 11 nucleotides matching TRBD2. Germline V gene data show CDR1 as SGHTA and CDR2 as FQGNSA. The CDR3 runs to 16 residues. Trimming took 4 bases from V and 4 from J; bases not matched to a gene: 8. The chain's CDR3 is CASSSFGSGGAETQYF. The CDR3 DNA reads TGTGCCAGCAGCTCGTTCGGTAGCGGGGGGGCAGAGACCCAGTACTTC.

This clonotype showed up many times. The chain uses TRBV7-2 and TRBJ2-3; D not resolved. Germline lookup yields CDR1 SGHTA and CDR2 FQGNSA. V was clipped by 5 bases and J by 0 bases, with 9 bases between them. The CDR3 runs 14 residues. As DNA, the CDR3 is TGTGCCAGCAGCCCTTCGATTAGCACAGATACGCAGTATTTT. This codes for CASSPSISTDTQYF. Full variable domain (outside the CDR3, taken from reference TRBV7-2 and TRBJ2-3): GAGVSQSPSNKVTEKGKDVELRCDPISGHTALYWYRQSLGQGLEFLIYFQGNSAPDKSGLPSDRFSAERTGGSVSTLTIQRTQQEDSAVYLCASSPSISTDTQYFGPGTRLTVL.

The table lists this clonotype with a few counts. V usage is TRBV10-3 and J usage is TRBJ1-1; unclear D gene. The CDR3 is 14 amino acids. Germline V CDR1 and CDR2: ENHRY, SYGVKD. The V end lost 6 bases, the J end lost 0 bases, and 11 bases lay between the germline ends. Here the CDR3 DNA reads TGTGCCATCAGCGCCTGGCTGATGAACACTGAAGCTTTCTTT. Protein sequence: CAISAWLMNTEAFF.

In its sample, this clonotype was seen a few times. The chain uses TRBV20-1 and TRBJ2-1; 7 positions agree with TRBD2. The J segment lost 1 base and the V segment lost 3 bases, leaving 3 bases of the junction unmatched. The CDR3 has 14 amino acids. Germline V gene sequence: CDR1 DFQATT, CDR2 SNEGSKA (reference sequence). The chain's CDR3 is CSASGRNSYNEQFF. The CDR3 nucleotides read TGCAGTGCTAGCGGGAGGAATTCCTACAATGAGCAGTTCTTC.

This clonotype was seen repeatedly, ten times or more. J is TRBJ1-1 and V is TRBV5-1, with 10 nucleotides matching TRBD1. The CDR3 contains 14 residues. Germline-derived CDR1 and CDR2 are SGHRS and YFSETQ. V was clipped by 5 bases and J by 1 base; unmatched bases: 2. The CDR3 loop is CASSGQGGNTEAFF. Written as DNA, the CDR3 is TGCGCCAGCAGTGGACAGGGGGGGAACACTGAAGCTTTCTTT.

This clonotype was seen repeatedly, ten times or more. CDR3 DNA sequence: TGCAGTGCAGGCCCGGAGCACAAGAGTACTACGCAGTATTTT. Amino acid sequence: CSAGPEHKSTTQYF. The V gene is TRBV20-1, the J gene TRBJ2-3; no definite D call. CDR1 is DFQATT and CDR2 is SNEGSKA in the germline V gene (reference sequence). V shed 6 bases and J shed 8 bases, with 21 bases lying between them. CDR3 length: 14 residues.

This clonotype has just a few counts. The chain couples TRBV20-1 to TRBJ2-2; TRBD2 agrees at 10 bases. This CDR3 contains 16 residues. The V segment lost 1 base and the J segment 2 bases; nucleotides outside the gene matches: 4. Germline CDR1 is DFQATT and CDR2 is SNEGSKA (reference sequence). The CDR3 region is CSARGKRGGNTGELFF. CDR3 DNA sequence: TGCAGTGCTAGAGGAAAGCGGGGGGGTAACACCGGGGAGCTGTTTTTT.

The V and J genes are TRBV2 and TRBJ2-4; 8 bases fit TRBD2. Germline CDR1 SNHLY, CDR2 FYNNEI. The V gene end was trimmed by 1 base and the J gene end by 2 bases; junction bases not matched to a gene: 7. CDR3 length equals 17 residues. Here the CDR3 DNA reads TGTGCCAGCAGTGAAGTCGCCGGGAGGGTGACCAAAAACATTCAGTACTTC. Amino acid sequence: CASSEVAGRVTKNIQYF. Full variable domain (remainder filled in from reference TRBV2 and TRBJ2-4): EPEVTQTPSHQVTQMGQEVILRCVPISNHLYFYWYRQILGQKVEFLVSFYNNEISEKSEIFDDQFSVERPDGSNFTLKIRSTKLEDSAMYFCASSEVAGRVTKNIQYFGAGTRLSVL.

The V call is TRBV9, the J call TRBJ1-2; 8 bases match TRBD1. Germline lookup yields CDR1 SGDLS and CDR2 YYNGEE. Germline trimming cut 4 bases from V and 2 bases from J; bases unmatched to any gene: 4. CDR3 length equals 14 residues. The CDR3 coding sequence is TGTGCCAGCAGCACAGGGGGGGTAAACTATGGCTACACCTTC. Translation gives CASSTGGVNYGYTF.

V gene TRBV5-1 combines with J gene TRBJ2-1, with 9 nucleotides matching TRBD1. Trimming at V came to 4 bases and at J to 9 bases, leaving 8 bases not matched to a gene. Germline CDR1 reads SGHRS; CDR2 reads YFSETQ. The CDR3 is made up of 14 amino acids. The CDR3 loop reads CASSQHRGQGEQFF. CDR3 nucleotides: TGCGCCAGCAGCCAACACAGGGGGCAGGGTGAGCAGTTCTTC.

This clonotype has ten or more counts. The chain couples TRBV4-3 to TRBJ2-7, with 7 bases fitting TRBD1. V shed 0 bases, J shed 3 bases, and the junction held 11 bases outside the gene matches. Germline V gene sequence: CDR1 LGHNA, CDR2 YSLEER. CDR3 length equals 17 residues. CDR3 nucleotide sequence: TGCGCCAGCAGCCAAGATTGGCCGGAAAGACAGGGCTACGAGCAGTACTTC. Its translation is CASSQDWPERQGYEQYF.

The chain uses TRBV28 and TRBJ2-7; D is unclear. V gave up 3 bases and J gave up 3 bases, with 15 bases separating them. Germline lookup yields CDR1 MDHEN and CDR2 SYDVKM. The CDR3 covers 15 residues. Here the CDR3 DNA reads TGTGCCAGCAGTTTGCGGACGCTTTATTACTACGAGCAGTACTTC. The encoded protein is CASSLRTLYYYEQYF.

This clonotype was observed a few times. The chain links TRBV7-8 to TRBJ2-7; 16 bases agree with TRBD2. Germline CDR1 and CDR2: SGHVS and FQNEAQ. CDR3 length equals 19 residues. V lost 7 bases to trimming and J lost 4 bases; unmatched junction nucleotides: 16. CDR3 protein: CASTLALGTSGRVGYEQYF. The CDR3 nucleotides are TGTGCCAGCACCCTAGCACTCGGGACTAGCGGGAGGGTCGGGTACGAGCAGTACTTC.

With respect to this clonotype: This sequence may be a read error, since a much larger clone differs from it by one base. The chain combines TRBV6-2 or TRBV6-3 with TRBJ2-6; D ambiguous. CDR3 length: 14 residues. V was trimmed by 5 bases and J by 0 bases, leaving 5 bases between them. Per germline, CDR1 MNHEY and CDR2 SVGEGT. The CDR3 reads CASSKDSGANVLTF. For the CDR3, the DNA is TGTGCCAGCAGTAAAGACTCTGGGGCCAACGTCCTGACTTTC.

The V and J genes are TRBV15 and TRBJ1-2, with TRBD1 identical over 7 bases. This CDR3 has 17 residues. The germline V gene encodes CDR1 LNHNV and CDR2 YYDKDF (reference sequence). Trimming cost V 0 bases and J 1 base; bases outside gene matches: 8. The CDR3 nucleotides read TGTGCCACCAGCAGAGATATACAGGGGCGACTTAACTATGGCTACACCTTC. This encodes CATSRDIQGRLNYGYTF.

This clonotype was recorded at least ten times. V and J are TRBV10-3 and TRBJ2-1; 7 bases map to TRBD1. V shed 6 bases, J shed 5 bases, and the junction held 10 bases outside the gene matches. The CDR3 is 15 amino acids. Germline CDR1 is ENHRY and CDR2 is SYGVKD. The CDR3 region has the DNA TGTGCCATCAGGGATTACAGGGGTTTGGACAATGAGCAGTTCTTC. Translated, it gives CAIRDYRGLDNEQFF.

The chain has TRBV20-1 and TRBJ2-7; 12 bases fit TRBD2. Germline CDR1 DFQATT, CDR2 SNEGSKA (reference sequence). The CDR3 has 17 residues. The V gene end was trimmed by 1 base and the J gene end by 4 bases; junction bases not matched to a gene: 11. Here the CDR3 DNA reads TGCAGTGCTAGAGGGCTAGCGGGAGGGCCTATGGCGTACGAGCAGTACTTC. Residues: CSARGLAGGPMAYEQYF.

The genes are TRBV5-1 and TRBJ2-3, with a weak D call TRBD1 (8 bases). Germline loops: CDR1 SGHRS, CDR2 YFSETQ. The CDR3 covers 15 residues. Trimming left V 0 bases short and J 5 bases short, with 13 bases between. As DNA, the CDR3 is TGCGCCAGCAGCTTGGGGACAGGGAGGGAAGATACGCAGTATTTT. Translated: CASSLGTGREDTQYF.

A few counts support this clonotype. The gene calls are TRBV10-3 and TRBJ2-2, with TRBD1 matching 9 bases. The CDR3 has 14 amino acids. CDR1 and CDR2 from the germline V gene are ENHRY and SYGVKD. V lost 7 bases to trimming and J lost 7 bases; unmatched junction nucleotides: 7. The CDR3, as DNA: TGTGCCATCAAAGGACAGGGGACTCACGGGGAGCTGTTTTTT. This gives the protein CAIKGQGTHGELFF.

This clonotype was counted only a few times. V is TRBV29-1 and J is TRBJ1-2; 7 bases map to TRBD1. There are 12 residues in the CDR3. The V gene end was trimmed by 5 bases and the J gene end by 3 bases; junction bases not matched to a gene: 3. Germline V gene data show CDR1 as SQVTM and CDR2 as ANQGSEA. The CDR3 coding sequence is TGCAGCGTTAGGACAGGAGACTATGGCTACACCTTC. Its protein is CSVRTGDYGYTF.

This clonotype was counted between two and nine times. The rearrangement links TRBV20-1 to TRBJ2-7; 10 nucleotides match TRBD2. This CDR3 contains 14 residues. CDR1 is DFQATT and CDR2 is SNEGSKA in the germline V gene (reference sequence). V was clipped by 5 bases and J by 4 bases; unmatched bases: 8. CDR3 DNA: TGCAGTGCTGAAAAGATACTAGCGGGGTACGAGCAGTACTTC. Its translation: CSAEKILAGYEQYF.

The chain recombines TRBV7-8 with TRBJ2-5; D is undetermined. V was trimmed by 3 bases and J by 4 bases, leaving 18 bases between them. CDR1 and CDR2 from the germline V gene are SGHVS and FQNEAQ. The CDR3 is made up of 16 amino acids. The CDR3: CASSFRPGITVETQYF. In DNA form, the CDR3 reads TGTGCCAGCAGCTTCAGGCCTGGGATCACTGTAGAGACCCAGTACTTC.

This clonotype has a count of ten or more. The rearrangement joins TRBV5-1 to TRBJ2-7; maybe TRBD2 (6 bases). The CDR3 extends over 13 amino acids. The germline V and J ends were trimmed by 6 bases and 2 bases, with 12 bases remaining between them. Germline V gene lookup returns CDR1 SGHRS and CDR2 YFSETQ. This CDR3 is CASTEPGAYEQYF. CDR3 nucleotide sequence: TGCGCCAGCACCGAACCGGGGGCCTACGAGCAGTACTTC. The full variable domain, completed using reference TRBV5-1 and TRBJ2-7, is KAGVTQTPRYLIKTRGQQVTLSCSPISGHRSVSWYQQTPGQGLQFLFEYFSETQRNKGNFPGRFSGRQFSNSRSEMNVSTLELGDSALYLCASTEPGAYEQYFGPGTRLTVT.

V is TRBV29-1 and J is TRBJ2-3; D not resolved. The germline V and J ends were trimmed by 2 bases and 4 bases, with 7 bases remaining between them. Germline-derived CDR1 and CDR2 are SQVTM and ANQGSEA. CDR3 length: 12 residues. CDR3 coding DNA: TGCAGCGTTGAAATTGGGGCAGATACGCAGTATTTT. This sequence encodes CSVEIGADTQYF.

A few counts support this clonotype. The rearrangement joins TRBV6-1 to TRBJ2-1; no reliable D call. Per the germline V gene, CDR1 is MNHNS and CDR2 is SASEGT. Trimming cost V 8 bases and J 14 bases, with 16 bases left between them. The CDR3 contains 11 residues. The CDR3 DNA reads TGTGCCAGCGGGCTAAGGATGGGCAAGTTCTTC. Translating it yields CASGLRMGKFF.

The chain joins TRBV28 to TRBJ2-6; 7 bases align to TRBD1. Trimming cost V 9 bases and J 3 bases; bases outside gene matches: 14. Germline CDR1 is MDHEN and CDR2 is SYDVKM. The CDR3 runs to 17 residues. The CDR3 region is CASSSGTGEFGANVLTF. The CDR3 DNA sequence: TGTGCCAGTTCATCGGGCACAGGGGAGTTTGGGGCCAACGTCCTGACTTTC.

Many counts were recorded for this clonotype. The chain couples TRBV4-3 to TRBJ2-6, with D hard to call. The germline V gene encodes CDR1 LGHNA and CDR2 YSLEER. This CDR3 is built from 16 residues. Deletions cut 3 bases from V and 0 bases from J, with 9 bases between. CDR3 protein: CASSQEGTSGANVLTF. DNA of the CDR3: TGCGCCAGCAGCCAGGAAGGTACCTCTGGGGCCAACGTCCTGACTTTC.

This clonotype has a count of ten or more. The chain carries TRBV29-1 and TRBJ2-3; D not resolved. Per germline, CDR1 SQVTM and CDR2 ANQGSEA. V was trimmed by 4 bases and J by 2 bases, leaving 7 bases between them. The CDR3 length is 12 residues. CDR3 nucleotide sequence: TGCAGCGTTGTAAGGGCCACAGATACGCAGTATTTT. Its protein product is CSVVRATDTQYF.

This clonotype was recorded many times. V and J are TRBV10-3 and TRBJ2-5, with 8 bases fitting TRBD2. In germline, CDR1 is ENHRY, CDR2 SYGVKD. The CDR3 covers 15 residues. Trimming cost V 5 bases and J 2 bases; bases outside gene matches: 7. The DNA for the CDR3 is TGTGCCATCAGTCCTGTAGCGGGAACTCAAGAGACCCAGTACTTC. Its translation: CAISPVAGTQETQYF.

This clonotype was counted many times. The chain combines TRBV7-6 with TRBJ2-3; D gene uncertain. V was cut by 5 bases and J by 0 bases, with 15 bases left in between. Germline assignment: CDR1 SGHVS and CDR2 FNYEAQ. CDR3 length equals 16 residues. As DNA, the CDR3 is TGTGCCAGCAGCCTGAGACCATCTACTAGCACAGATACGCAGTATTTT. Its translation: CASSLRPSTSTDTQYF.